This TCR beta chain was captured in a study of tumor-infiltrating lymphocytes in localized non-small cell lung cancer. At the level of the study: Tumor tissue and non-adjacent uninvolved lung came from each patient.

Sequencing was performed with immunoSEQ multiplex PCR; in TCRdb, only in-frame clones are kept and a portion is missing. The sample records about 21,000 clones, about 80% being singletons. This clone appeared a few times. Its antigen remains unidentified. The CDR3 sequence is 16 residues long. CDR1 and CDR2 from the germline V gene are SGDLS and YYNGEE. V was trimmed by 0 bases and J by 6 bases, leaving 16 bases between them. Points from the study as a whole: Tumors had more T cell infiltration than uninvolved lung, per TCRbeta sequencing and CD3 counts. Recurrence-free survival showed no association with tumor T-cell fraction. Different pieces of the same tissue were used for each assay.

Sequences were obtained from lung tumor tissue. The clonotype originates from a human donor with non-small cell lung cancer. The rearrangement links TRBV9 to TRBJ2-1; no clear D. CDR3 residues: CASSVEMWATFNEQFF. CDR3 coding DNA: TGTGCCAGCAGCGTAGAAATGTGGGCAACCTTCAATGAGCAGTTCTTC.